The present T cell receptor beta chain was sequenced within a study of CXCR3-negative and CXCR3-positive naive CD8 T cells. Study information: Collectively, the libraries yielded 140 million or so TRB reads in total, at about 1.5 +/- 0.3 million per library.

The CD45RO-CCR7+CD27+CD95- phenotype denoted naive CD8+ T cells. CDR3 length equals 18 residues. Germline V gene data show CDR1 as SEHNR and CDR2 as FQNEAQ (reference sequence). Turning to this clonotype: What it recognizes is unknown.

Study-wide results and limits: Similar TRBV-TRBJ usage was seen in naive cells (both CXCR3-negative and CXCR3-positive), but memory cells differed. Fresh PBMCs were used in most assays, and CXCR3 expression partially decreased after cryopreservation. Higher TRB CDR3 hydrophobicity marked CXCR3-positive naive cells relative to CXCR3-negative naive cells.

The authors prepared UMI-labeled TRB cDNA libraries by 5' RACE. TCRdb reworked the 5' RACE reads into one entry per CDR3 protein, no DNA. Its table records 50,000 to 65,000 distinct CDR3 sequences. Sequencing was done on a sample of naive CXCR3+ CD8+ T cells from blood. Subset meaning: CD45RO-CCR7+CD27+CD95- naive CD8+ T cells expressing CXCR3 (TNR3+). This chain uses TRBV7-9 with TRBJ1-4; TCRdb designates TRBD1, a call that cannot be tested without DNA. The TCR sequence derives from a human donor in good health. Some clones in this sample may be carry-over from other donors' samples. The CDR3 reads CASSLTAGTGATNEKLFF. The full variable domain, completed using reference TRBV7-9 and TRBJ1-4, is DTGVSQNPRHKITKRGQNVTFRCDPISEHNRLYWYRQTLGQGPEFLTYFQNEAQLEKSRLLSDRFSAERPKGSFSTLEIQRTEQGDSAMYLCASSLTAGTGATNEKLFFGSGTQLSVL.